Presented here are 19 T cell receptor beta chains from one specimen sequenced in a study of beta chain features in type 1 diabetes. The investigators reverse transcribed all of the isolated RNA, so they sequenced expressed TCRB transcripts. Profiling relied on immunoSEQ multiplex PCR, and the TCRdb table lists in-frame clones only, not all of them. Here the sample spans about 350,000 clones, around a fifth being singletons. Sequencing used naive CD4+ T cells from blood. The receptors originated from a woman between 18 and 29 years old in good health.

There are a few counts of this clone. The genes are TRBV19 and TRBJ2-3; D might be TRBD2 (6 bases). CDR3 size: 11 residues. V dropped 2 bases and J dropped 14 bases, with 11 bases sitting between them. Germline V gene lookup returns CDR1 LNHDA and CDR2 SQIVND (reference sequence). The CDR3 DNA follows: TGTGCCAGTAGTATAACGGGGGTGCTGTATTTT. It is translated as CASSITGVLYF.

This clone has only a few counts. The rearrangement joins TRBV5-1 to TRBJ2-7, with 9 bases fitting TRBD1. The length of the CDR3 is 15 residues. From germline, CDR1 is SGHRS and CDR2 YFSETQ. The trim removed 0 bases at V and 4 bases at J, leaving 5 bases unmatched. The CDR3 region has the DNA TGCGCCAGCAGCTTGGGGGGACAGGGATGGTACGAGCAGTACTTC. Its translation is CASSLGGQGWYEQYF.

This clone was detected only a few times. The V call is TRBV27, the J call TRBJ2-1, with D perhaps matching TRBD1 (5 bases). CDR3 length equals 15 residues. V lost 2 bases and J 2 bases, leaving 10 bases between the germline ends. CDR1 MNHEY and CDR2 SMNVEV come from the germline V gene (reference sequence). The CDR3 loop reads CASSLRGAAYNEQFF. The CDR3 DNA reads as TGTGCCAGCAGTTTACGTGGGGCGGCCTACAATGAGCAGTTCTTC.

In the case of this clone: Other nucleotide sequences from this sample produce the same CDR3. The chain uses TRBV7-9 and TRBJ2-7; 8 bases agree with TRBD1. The germline gives CDR1 SEHNR, CDR2 FQNEAQ (reference sequence). The junction had 5 bases not matched to a gene; V was cut back by 5 bases and J by 2 bases. The CDR3 runs 14 residues. The CDR3 DNA sequence: TGTGCCAGCAGCCCCGGGACAGGACCCTACGAGCAGTACTTC. Protein sequence: CASSPGTGPYEQYF. Looking up the rest from reference TRBV7-9 and TRBJ2-7 gives the full variable domain: DTGVSQNPRHKITKRGQNVTFRCDPISEHNRLYWYRQTLGQGPEFLTYFQNEAQLEKSRLLSDRFSAERPKGSFSTLEIQRTEQGDSAMYLCASSPGTGPYEQYFGPGTRLTVT.

This sequence joins TRBV7-9 and TRBJ1-4, with a tentative D call TRBD1 (5 bases). The CDR3 contains 16 residues. The V gene lost 3 bases and the J gene lost 4 bases, with 15 bases spanning the gap. Per the germline V gene, CDR1 is SEHNR and CDR2 is FQNEAQ (reference sequence). CDR3 nucleotides: TGTGCCAGCAGCTTTCTATCGGGACTCTTTAATGAAAAACTGTTTTTT. Amino acids: CASSFLSGLFNEKLFF. Complete variable domain (other parts from reference TRBV7-9 and TRBJ1-4): DTGVSQNPRHKITKRGQNVTFRCDPISEHNRLYWYRQTLGQGPEFLTYFQNEAQLEKSRLLSDRFSAERPKGSFSTLEIQRTEQGDSAMYLCASSFLSGLFNEKLFFGSGTQLSVL.

The V gene is TRBV30, the J gene TRBJ2-1, with a possible D match to TRBD1 (5 bases). The V end lost 7 bases, the J end lost 5 bases, and 18 bases lay between the germline ends. CDR3 size: 14 residues. Germline CDR1 and CDR2: GTSNPN and SVGIG (reference sequence). CDR3 DNA sequence: TGTGCCTACCAGCCGTCGACAGACCACAATGAGCAGTTCTTC. It specifies CAYQPSTDHNEQFF.

As for this clone: The sample carries other DNA sequences with the same CDR3. This sequence joins TRBV5-1 and TRBJ2-7; a weak D match, TRBD1 (7 bases). CDR1 and CDR2 (germline): SGHRS, YFSETQ. Trimming shortened V by 0 bases and J by 1 base, and 11 bases separated the two germline ends. The CDR3 is 15 amino acids. This CDR3 reads CASSLAAGGSYEQYF. The CDR3 DNA reads TGCGCCAGCAGCTTGGCAGCAGGGGGGTCCTACGAGCAGTACTTC.

The chain combines TRBV7-2 with TRBJ2-5, with a possible D match to TRBD2 (6 bases). Trimming cost V 7 bases and J 5 bases, with 17 bases left between them. Germline V gives CDR1 SGHTA, CDR2 FQGNSA. The CDR3 sequence is 14 residues long. The CDR3 sequence: CASISMISGETQYF. DNA for the CDR3: TGTGCCAGCATCTCAATGATAAGCGGGGAGACCCAGTACTTC. The full variable domain, rest sourced from reference TRBV7-2 and TRBJ2-5, is GAGVSQSPSNKVTEKGKDVELRCDPISGHTALYWYRQSLGQGLEFLIYFQGNSAPDKSGLPSDRFSAERTGGSVSTLTIQRTQQEDSAVYLCASISMISGETQYFGPGTRLLVL.

The CDR3 protein is CASSPLWLSDTQYF. CDR3 in DNA: TGCGCCAGCAGCCCCTTGTGGCTCTCAGATACGCAGTATTTT. The chain couples TRBV4-1 to TRBJ2-3, with unresolved D. V was pared by 4 bases and J by 4 bases, with 12 bases between. Germline V gene data show CDR1 as MGHRA and CDR2 as YSYEKL. The CDR3 is 14 amino acids.

This clone was seen more than once but under ten times. The chain joins TRBV4-3 to TRBJ1-1; possibly TRBD1 for D (5 bases). Germline V gene data show CDR1 as LGHNA and CDR2 as YSLEER. The V end was cut by 0 bases, the J end by 4 bases, with 6 bases between. The CDR3 length is 13 residues. CDR3 amino acids: CASSQERGTEAFF. The CDR3 nucleotides read TGCGCCAGCAGCCAAGAAAGGGGCACTGAAGCTTTCTTT.

This clone was seen only a few times. The chain carries TRBV5-1 and TRBJ2-7, with D maybe TRBD1 (6 bases). Germline assignment: CDR1 SGHRS and CDR2 YFSETQ. CDR3 size: 12 residues. Trimming stripped 5 bases from V and 5 bases from J, with 11 bases between. The CDR3 is CASRTGLDEQYF. In DNA, the CDR3 is TGCGCCAGCAGAACAGGGTTAGACGAGCAGTACTTC.

Only a few counts were recorded for this clone. The gene calls are TRBV7-2 and TRBJ2-3; 8 nucleotides line up with TRBD2. The CDR3 has 15 amino acids. CDR1 SGHTA and CDR2 FQGNSA come from the germline V gene. J lost 0 bases, V lost 5 bases, and 4 bases had no gene match. CDR3 coding DNA: TGTGCCAGCAGCCGCGGGGGGCCGAGCACAGATACGCAGTATTTT. This gives the protein CASSRGGPSTDTQYF. Complete variable domain (other parts from reference TRBV7-2 and TRBJ2-3): GAGVSQSPSNKVTEKGKDVELRCDPISGHTALYWYRQSLGQGLEFLIYFQGNSAPDKSGLPSDRFSAERTGGSVSTLTIQRTQQEDSAVYLCASSRGGPSTDTQYFGPGTRLTVL.

The V call is TRBV4-2, the J call TRBJ2-2; possibly TRBD2 for D (7 bases). Trimming removed 0 bases from V and 5 bases from J, with 10 bases in between. This CDR3 is 15 amino acids long. Germline V gene lookup returns CDR1 LGHNA and CDR2 YNFKEQ. The CDR3 DNA follows: TGTGCCAGCAGCCAAGAACAGGGAGGGACCGGGGAGCTGTTTTTT. This codes for CASSQEQGGTGELFF.

The V gene is TRBV30, the J gene TRBJ2-3; 7 nucleotides line up with TRBD2. The CDR3 has 15 residues. Germline V gene lookup returns CDR1 GTSNPN and CDR2 SVGIG (reference sequence). V dropped 0 bases and J dropped 3; count of bases not matched to a gene: 6. CDR3 region: CAWSVQPGRTDTQYF. The CDR3 DNA reads TGTGCCTGGAGTGTACAGCCCGGGAGGACAGATACGCAGTATTTT.

The chain uses TRBV5-1 and TRBJ2-3, with D unresolved. V was shortened by 0 bases and J by 4 bases, with 6 bases between the two germline ends. The germline CDR1 and CDR2 sequences are SGHRS and YFSETQ. The CDR3 runs to 13 residues. CDR3 bases: TGCGCCAGCAGCTTGGATCGGGCAGATACGCAGTATTTT. This encodes CASSLDRADTQYF.

The V gene is TRBV11-2, the J gene TRBJ1-5; 7 positions match TRBD1. The CDR3 is 15 amino acids. V shed 5 bases, J shed 5 bases, and the junction held 9 bases outside the gene matches. Germline V gene data show CDR1 as SGHAT and CDR2 as FQNNGV. CDR3 DNA: TGTGCCAGCAGCGATTCGGGACAGCGGGATCAGCCCCAGCATTTT. It yields the protein CASSDSGQRDQPQHF.

This clone was counted a few times. V usage is TRBV6-1 and J usage is TRBJ2-1; the match to TRBD2 covers 9 bases. The CDR3 extends over 15 amino acids. The germline CDR1 and CDR2 sequences are MNHNS and SASEGT. After removal of 8 bases from V and 3 bases from J, the junction contained 8 bases not matched to a gene. The CDR3 sequence: CASYPQTSGYNEQFF. CDR3 bases: TGTGCCAGCTACCCACAGACTAGCGGCTACAATGAGCAGTTCTTC.

The chain joins TRBV7-9 to TRBJ1-1; TRBD1 is a possible D gene (5 bases). The CDR3 runs to 12 residues. V shed 7 bases and J shed 2 bases, with 8 bases lying between them. Germline V CDR1 and CDR2: SEHNR, FQNEAQ (reference sequence). The CDR3 protein is CASKTDNTEAFF. CDR3 bases: TGTGCCAGCAAGACAGATAACACTGAAGCTTTCTTT.

This chain links TRBV10-1 with TRBJ2-7, with 7 nucleotides matching TRBD2. Germline V CDR1 and CDR2: WNHNN, SYGVQD (reference sequence). The CDR3 length is 14 residues. Unmatched junction bases numbered 1, after V lost 0 bases and J lost 2 bases. Here the CDR3 reads CASSESLATYEQYF. In nucleotides, the CDR3 is TGCGCCAGCAGTGAGTCACTAGCGACCTACGAGCAGTACTTC.